Listed below are T cell receptor beta chains from one sample, sequenced in a study of CD8+ T cells in alopecia areata. Profiling relied on immunoSEQ multiplex PCR, and the TCRdb table lists in-frame clones only, not all of them. The table includes more than 85,000 clones, roughly 42% detected once. The sample taken for sequencing was CD4+ T cells sorted from blood. The receptors originated from a human donor with alopecia areata. The CDR3 runs from the conserved cysteine through the conserved F or W. D genes are given only for firm matches. Clone size is given for some rows only: seen once, a few or many times, or a class if the clone is expanded.

j_call	v_call	d_call	clone_size	cdr3_nt	cdr3_aa
TRBJ2-1	TRBV29-1	NA	NA	TGCAGCGTCGGGAGACAGCCCAATGAGCAGTTCTTC	CSVGRQPNEQFF
TRBJ2-3	TRBV18	NA	NA	TGTGCCAGCTCCCCATCCTCAGATACGCAGTATTTT	CASSPSSDTQYF
TRBJ2-2	TRBV9	NA	NA	TGTGCCAGCAGGTTAGCAGAGAACACCGGGGAGCTGTTTTTT	CASRLAENTGELFF
TRBJ2-7	TRBV29-1	NA	NA	TGCAGCGTCGCCTCACGTTACGAGCAGTACTTC	CSVASRYEQYF
TRBJ2-1	TRBV4-1	NA	NA	TGCGCCAGCAGCCCCAGGGAGCTTTACAATGAGCAGTTCTTC	CASSPRELYNEQFF
TRBJ2-7	TRBV29-1	NA	NA	TGCAGCGTTGGACCCAGGTCTGACGAGCAGTACTTC	CSVGPRSDEQYF
TRBJ2-5	TRBV30	NA	NA	TGTGCCTGGAATAGTTGGAGTGAAGAGACCCAGTACTTC	CAWNSWSEETQYF
TRBJ2-5	TRBV29-1	TRBD2	few	TGCAGCGTTGTGGGAGGCGGGGGGCCGGAGACCCAGTACTTC	CSVVGGGGPETQYF
TRBJ2-4	TRBV29-1	NA	NA	TGCAGCGCAGGGGGGGTACTATCCAAAAACATTCAGTACTTC	CSAGGVLSKNIQYF
TRBJ1-5	TRBV7-6	NA	NA	TGTGCCAGCAGCCCCCGGGCGGCAGATAGCAATCAGCCCCAGCATTTT	CASSPRAADSNQPQHF
TRBJ1-1	TRBV6-5	NA	NA	TGTGCCAGCAGCCGAACAGCGAACACTGAAGCTTTCTTT	CASSRTANTEAFF
TRBJ1-2	TRBV4-3	NA	NA	TGCGCCAGCAGCCAAGAGGTCGGCTCCTATGGCTACACCTTC	CASSQEVGSYGYTF
TRBJ2-5	TRBV30	NA	NA	TGTGCCTCCAGTGCAGGGGTGGTCGAGACCCAGTACTTC	CASSAGVVETQYF
TRBJ1-1	TRBV29-1	NA	once	TGCAGCGTTGGATTTAGGCTGAAGTCAACTGAAGCTTTCTTT	CSVGFRLKSTEAFF
TRBJ2-3	TRBV29-1	TRBD1	few	TGCAGCGCCCTACAGGGGGCAAGAGATACGCAGTATTTT	CSALQGARDTQYF
TRBJ2-7	TRBV5-1	TRBD1	NA	TGCGCCAGCAGCTTTGGCCCGGGACAGGGAAAACCCTACGAGCAGTACTTC	CASSFGPGQGKPYEQYF
TRBJ1-5	TRBV29-1	NA	NA	TGCAGCGTTGCCTCAGGACAGAACGATCAGCCCCAGCATTTT	CSVASGQNDQPQHF
TRBJ1-4	TRBV28	NA	few	TGTGCCAGCAGTGAAAACAATGAAAAACTGTTTTTT	CASSENNEKLFF
TRBJ2-5	TRBV29-1	NA	NA	TGCAGCGTTGAAGTCGGCGGGTTGGTAGGAGAGACCCAGTACTTC	CSVEVGGLVGETQYF
TRBJ1-4	TRBV2	NA	NA	TGTGCCAGCAGTGAACTCGTTGATGAAAAACTGTTTTTT	CASSELVDEKLFF
TRBJ2-2	TRBV30	NA	NA	TGTGCCTGGGCCCGGGGGAACACCGGGGAGCTGTTTTTT	CAWARGNTGELFF
TRBJ2-1	TRBV29-1	NA	NA	TGCAGCGTTGATAGTCCAGGGTTGGCCTACAATGAGCAGTTCTTC	CSVDSPGLAYNEQFF
TRBJ2-2	TRBV29-1	NA	NA	TGCAGCGCGGCGATTACAGGGAGGGGGACCGGGGAGCTGTTTTTT	CSAAITGRGTGELFF
TRBJ1-2	TRBV5-1	TRBD1	few	TGCGCCAGCCATTCAGGGGGGTCCCTCTATGGCTACACCTTC	CASHSGGSLYGYTF
TRBJ2-1	TRBV5-1	NA	few	TGCGCCAGCAGCTTGGCCCCGGGGGCGCCCAATGAGCAGTTCTTC	CASSLAPGAPNEQFF
TRBJ1-1	TRBV30	NA	NA	TGTGCCTGGACTAAACAGGGGAACACTGAAGCTTTCTTT	CAWTKQGNTEAFF
TRBJ2-5	TRBV5-1	NA	NA	TGCGCCAGCAGCTTGGTGGGGCTCCCTCAAGAGACCCAGTACTTC	CASSLVGLPQETQYF
TRBJ1-5	TRBV7-2	NA	few	TGTGCCAGCAGCTTAGCCCGGGGGTTGTATCAGCCCCAGCATTTT	CASSLARGLYQPQHF
TRBJ2-2	TRBV2	TRBD2	NA	TGTGCCAGCAGTGCAGCGGGAGGAGAGCTGTTTTTT	CASSAAGGELFF
TRBJ2-1	TRBV27	TRBD2	NA	TGTGCCAGCAGCCCGGGGACTAGCGGGAGACGGTCGGGGCAGTTCTTC	CASSPGTSGRRSGQFF
TRBJ2-7	TRBV29-1	NA	NA	TGCAGCGTTGAGGGCGAGAGCACCTACGAGCAGTACTTC	CSVEGESTYEQYF
TRBJ2-3	TRBV21-1	NA	NA	TGTGCCAGCAGCAATCTGAATTCGAGATACGTAAGCACAGATACGCAGTATTTT	CASSNLNSRYVSTDTQYF